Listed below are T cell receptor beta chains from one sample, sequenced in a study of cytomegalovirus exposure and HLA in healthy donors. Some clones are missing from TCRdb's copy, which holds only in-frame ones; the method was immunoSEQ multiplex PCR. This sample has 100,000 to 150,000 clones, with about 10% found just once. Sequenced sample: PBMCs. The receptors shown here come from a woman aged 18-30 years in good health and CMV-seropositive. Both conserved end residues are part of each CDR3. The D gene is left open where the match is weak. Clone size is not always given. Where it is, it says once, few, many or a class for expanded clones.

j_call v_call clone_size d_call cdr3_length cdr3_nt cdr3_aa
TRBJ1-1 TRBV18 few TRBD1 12 TGTGCCAGCTCGGACAGGGACACTGAAGCTTTCTTT CASSDRDTEAFF
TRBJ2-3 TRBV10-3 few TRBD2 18 TGTGCCATCAGATCCGAGACTAGCGGGGCGGTCTGGACGGATACGCAGTATTTT CAIRSETSGAVWTDTQYF
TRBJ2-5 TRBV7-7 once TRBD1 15 TGTGCTAGCAGCTCGACCGGGACAGAGAGAGAGACCCAGTACTTC CASSSTGTERETQYF
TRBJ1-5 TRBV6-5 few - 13 TGTGCCAGCAGGCGGCAGCCTAATCAGCCCCAGCATTTT CASRRQPNQPQHF
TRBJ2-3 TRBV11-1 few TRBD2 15 TGTGCCAGCAGCCCTGTAGCGGGAACCACAGATACGCAGTATTTT CASSPVAGTTDTQYF
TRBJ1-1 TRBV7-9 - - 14 TGTGCCAGCAGCCTCGAGGGAGTGAACACTGAAGCTTTCTTT CASSLEGVNTEAFF
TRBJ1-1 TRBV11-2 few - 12 TGTGCCAGCAGCTTAGGGGGCTTAGAAGCTTTCTTT CASSLGGLEAFF
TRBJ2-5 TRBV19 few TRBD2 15 TGTGCCAGTAGCCACCTAGCGGGAGGCCAAGAGACCCAGTACTTC CASSHLAGGQETQYF
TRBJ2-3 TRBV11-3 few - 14 TGTGCCAGCAGCTTAGGCACAGGGCTCGATACGCAGTATTTT CASSLGTGLDTQYF
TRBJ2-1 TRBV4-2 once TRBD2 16 TGTGCCAGCAGCCCCCTAGCGGGAGGGCCCGACAATGAGCAGTTCTTC CASSPLAGGPDNEQFF
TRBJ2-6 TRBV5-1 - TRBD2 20 TGCGCCAGCAGCTTGATACGGGAGGTCCCCGACCACTCTGGGGCCAACGTCCTGACTTTC CASSLIREVPDHSGANVLTF